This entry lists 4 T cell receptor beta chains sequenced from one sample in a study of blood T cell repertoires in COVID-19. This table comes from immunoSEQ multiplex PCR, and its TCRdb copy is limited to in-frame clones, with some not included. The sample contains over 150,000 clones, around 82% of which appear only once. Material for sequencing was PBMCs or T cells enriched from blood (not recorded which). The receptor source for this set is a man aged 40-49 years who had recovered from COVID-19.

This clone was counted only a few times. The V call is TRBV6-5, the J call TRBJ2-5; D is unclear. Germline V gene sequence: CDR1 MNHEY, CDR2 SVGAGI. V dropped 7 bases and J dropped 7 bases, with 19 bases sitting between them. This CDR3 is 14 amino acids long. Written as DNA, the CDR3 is TGTGCCAGCAAAACCGCGTCTGATAGTGGGACCCAGTACTTC. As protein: CASKTASDSGTQYF.

CDR3 region: CASKRGPHTEAFF. CDR3 DNA: TGTGCCAGCAAACGGGGTCCCCACACTGAAGCTTTCTTT. The rearrangement uses TRBV6-5 and TRBJ1-1, with D unresolved. CDR1 MNHEY and CDR2 SVGAGI come from the germline V gene. This CDR3 has 13 amino acids. V lost 7 bases to trimming and J lost 3 bases, with 12 bases between them.

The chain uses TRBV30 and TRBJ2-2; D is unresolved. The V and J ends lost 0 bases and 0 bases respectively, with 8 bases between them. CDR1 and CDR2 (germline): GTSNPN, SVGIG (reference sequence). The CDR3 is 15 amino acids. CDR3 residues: CAWSVNQANTGELFF. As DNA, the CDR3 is TGTGCCTGGAGTGTAAACCAGGCGAACACCGGGGAGCTGTTTTTT.

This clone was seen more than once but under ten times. The CDR3, as DNA: TGTGCCAGCAGTTACTTTGGACAAACGAAGAACACTGAAGCTTTCTTT. It encodes CASSYFGQTKNTEAFF. This chain joins TRBV6-6 and TRBJ1-1; tentatively, D is TRBD1 (5 bases). The CDR3 extends over 16 amino acids. V shed 1 base and J shed 1 base, with 13 bases lying between them. Germline assignment: CDR1 MNHNY and CDR2 SVGAGI (reference sequence).